This T cell receptor (beta chain) came from a study of blood T cell repertoires in COVID-19. Looking at the study overall: Samples representing acute and convalescent COVID-19 were sourced from the United States, Italy and Spain. Nucleic acid was either cDNA or gDNA, and it came from T cells, B-cell-depleted T cells, or PBMCs.

Authors' methods: Nucleated cell number was recorded as an estimate derived from reference gene primer amplification. The method was immunoSEQ multiplex PCR; TCRdb's version includes in-frame clones alone and lacks a portion of them. For V, J and clone size, that table is used; D and trimming come from the DNA. The data hold around 110,000 clones, with approximately 84% observed a single time. This clone turned up a few times. Material for sequencing was peripheral blood. This receptor was taken from a man aged 70 or older with active or convalescent COVID-19.

CDR3 loop: CASSLGQGAGGNTEAFF. The CDR3 DNA is TGTGCCAGCAGCCTTGGACAGGGGGCGGGAGGGAACACTGAAGCTTTCTTT. The genes are TRBV5-6 and TRBJ1-1, with 11 bases fitting TRBD1. Per germline, CDR1 SGHDT and CDR2 YYEEEE. Unmatched junction bases numbered 9, after V lost 4 bases and J lost 1 base. The CDR3 is 17 amino acids. Full variable domain (remainder filled in from reference TRBV5-6 and TRBJ1-1): DAGVTQSPTHLIKTRGQQVTLRCSPKSGHDTVSWYQQALGQGPQFIFQYYEEEERQRGNFPDRFSGHQFPNYSSELNVNALLLGDSALYLCASSLGQGAGGNTEAFFGQGTRLTVV.